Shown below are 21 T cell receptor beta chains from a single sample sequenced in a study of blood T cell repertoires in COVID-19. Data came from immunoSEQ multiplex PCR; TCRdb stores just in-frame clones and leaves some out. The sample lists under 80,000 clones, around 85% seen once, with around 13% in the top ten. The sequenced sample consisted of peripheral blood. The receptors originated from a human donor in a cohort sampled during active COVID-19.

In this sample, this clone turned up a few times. CDR3 nucleotide sequence: TGTGCCTGGAGTTTTGGGACAGCATACGAGCAGTACTTC. Translated: CAWSFGTAYEQYF. V is TRBV30 and J is TRBJ2-7; 7 positions agree with TRBD1. This CDR3 spans 13 amino acids. The V and J ends lost 2 bases and 4 bases, in that order; junction bases with no gene match: 5. The germline V gene has CDR1 GTSNPN and CDR2 SVGIG (reference sequence). Filled out from reference TRBV30 and TRBJ2-7, the complete variable domain reads SQTIHQWPATLVQPVGSPLSLECTVEGTSNPNLYWYRQAAGRGLQLLFYSVGIGQISSEVPQNLSASRPQDRQFILSSKKLLLSDSGFYLCAWSFGTAYEQYFGPGTRLTVT.

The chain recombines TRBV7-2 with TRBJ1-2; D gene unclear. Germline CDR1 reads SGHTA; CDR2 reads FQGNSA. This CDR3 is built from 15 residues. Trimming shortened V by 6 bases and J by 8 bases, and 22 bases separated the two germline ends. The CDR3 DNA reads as TGTGCCAGCAGTCTGTATAATACGGGAGAAAGAGGCTACACCTTC. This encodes CASSLYNTGERGYTF.

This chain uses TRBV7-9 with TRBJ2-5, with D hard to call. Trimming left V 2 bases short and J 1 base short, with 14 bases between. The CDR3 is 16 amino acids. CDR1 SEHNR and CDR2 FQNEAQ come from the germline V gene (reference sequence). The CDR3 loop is CASSLIGRGAQETQYF. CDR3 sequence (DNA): TGTGCCAGCAGCTTAATTGGAAGAGGCGCCCAAGAGACCCAGTACTTC.

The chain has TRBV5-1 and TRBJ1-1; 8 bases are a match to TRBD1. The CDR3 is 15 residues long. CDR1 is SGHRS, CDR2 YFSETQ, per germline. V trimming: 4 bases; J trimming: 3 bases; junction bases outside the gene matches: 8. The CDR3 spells CASSPNDRGYTEAFF. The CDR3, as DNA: TGCGCCAGCAGCCCCAATGACAGGGGTTACACTGAAGCTTTCTTT.

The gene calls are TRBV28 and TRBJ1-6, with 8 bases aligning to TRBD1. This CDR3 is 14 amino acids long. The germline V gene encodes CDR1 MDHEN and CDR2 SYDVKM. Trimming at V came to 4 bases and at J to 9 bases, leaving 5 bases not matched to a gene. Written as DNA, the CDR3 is TGTGCCAGCAGTTCTTGGACAGGGCGTTCACCCCTCCACTTT. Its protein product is CASSSWTGRSPLHF.

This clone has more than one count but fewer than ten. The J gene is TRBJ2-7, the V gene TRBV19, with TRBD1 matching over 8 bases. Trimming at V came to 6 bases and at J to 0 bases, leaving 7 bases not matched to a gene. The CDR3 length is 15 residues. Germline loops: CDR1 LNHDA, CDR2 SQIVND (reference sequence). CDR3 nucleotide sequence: TGTGCCAGTAGCCGGGGACAGGCTTACTCCTACGAGCAGTACTTC. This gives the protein CASSRGQAYSYEQYF.

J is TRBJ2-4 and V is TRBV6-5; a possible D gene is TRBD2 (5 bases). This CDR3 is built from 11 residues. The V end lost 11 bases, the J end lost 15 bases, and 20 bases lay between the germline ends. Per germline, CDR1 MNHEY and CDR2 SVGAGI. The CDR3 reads CAGGGTSTPYF. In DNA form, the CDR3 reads TGTGCCGGTGGAGGTACCTCGACCCCGTACTTC.

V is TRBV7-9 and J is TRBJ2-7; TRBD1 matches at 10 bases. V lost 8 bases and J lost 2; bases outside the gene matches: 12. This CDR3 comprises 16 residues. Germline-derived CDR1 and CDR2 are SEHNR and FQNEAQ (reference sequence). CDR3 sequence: CASSTSLGTGAYEQYF. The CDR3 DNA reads TGTGCCAGCTCCACCTCGCTCGGGACAGGGGCCTACGAGCAGTACTTC.

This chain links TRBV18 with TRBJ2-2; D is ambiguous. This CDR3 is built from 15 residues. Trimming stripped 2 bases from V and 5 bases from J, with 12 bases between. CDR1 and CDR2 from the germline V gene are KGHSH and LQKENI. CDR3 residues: CASSPSLSRTGELFF. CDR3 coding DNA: TGTGCCAGCTCACCATCTCTGTCGAGGACCGGGGAGCTGTTTTTT.

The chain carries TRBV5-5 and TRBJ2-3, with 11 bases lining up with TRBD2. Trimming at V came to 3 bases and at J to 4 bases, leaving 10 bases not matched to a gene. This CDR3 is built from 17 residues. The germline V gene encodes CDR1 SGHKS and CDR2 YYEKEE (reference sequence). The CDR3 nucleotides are TGTGCCAGCAGCTCCCTCCTGACTAGCGGGACCTCAGATACGCAGTATTTT. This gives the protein CASSSLLTSGTSDTQYF.

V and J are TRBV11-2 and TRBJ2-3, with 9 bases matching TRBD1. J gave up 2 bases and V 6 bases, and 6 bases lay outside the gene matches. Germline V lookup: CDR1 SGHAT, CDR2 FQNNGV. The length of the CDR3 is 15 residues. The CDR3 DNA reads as TGTGCCAGCAGGTCGGACAGGGGAAACACAGATACGCAGTATTTT. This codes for CASRSDRGNTDTQYF.

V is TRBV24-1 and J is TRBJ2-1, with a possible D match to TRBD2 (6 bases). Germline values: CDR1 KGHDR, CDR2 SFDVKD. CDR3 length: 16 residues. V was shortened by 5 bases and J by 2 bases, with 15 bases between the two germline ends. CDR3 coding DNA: TGTGCCACCAGTGGAGTAGCGGACGGGACCTACAATGAGCAGTTCTTC. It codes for CATSGVADGTYNEQFF.

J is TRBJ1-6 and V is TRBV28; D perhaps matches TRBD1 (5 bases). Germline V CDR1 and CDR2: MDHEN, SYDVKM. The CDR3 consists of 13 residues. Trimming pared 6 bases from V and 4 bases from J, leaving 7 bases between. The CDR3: CASRGEYNSPLHF. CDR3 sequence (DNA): TGTGCCAGCAGAGGGGAATATAATTCACCCCTCCACTTT.

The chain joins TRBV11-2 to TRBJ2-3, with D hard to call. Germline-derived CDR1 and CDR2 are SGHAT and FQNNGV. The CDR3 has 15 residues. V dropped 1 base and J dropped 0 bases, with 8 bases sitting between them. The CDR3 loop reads CASSLATTSTDTQYF. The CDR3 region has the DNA TGTGCCAGCAGCTTAGCTACCACTAGCACAGATACGCAGTATTTT.

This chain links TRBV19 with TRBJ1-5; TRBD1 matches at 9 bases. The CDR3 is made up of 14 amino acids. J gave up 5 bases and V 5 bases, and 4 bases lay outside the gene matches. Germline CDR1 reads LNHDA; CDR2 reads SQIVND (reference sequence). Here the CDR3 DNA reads TGTGCCAGTAGTCCGACAGGGGGGTATCAGCCCCAGCATTTT. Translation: CASSPTGGYQPQHF.

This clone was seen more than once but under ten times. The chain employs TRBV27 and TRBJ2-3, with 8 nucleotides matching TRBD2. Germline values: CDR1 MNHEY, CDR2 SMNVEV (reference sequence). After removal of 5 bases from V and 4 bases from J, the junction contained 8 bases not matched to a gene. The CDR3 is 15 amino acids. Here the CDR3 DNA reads TGTGCCAGCAGTCTCATAGCGGGGAGCGCAGATACGCAGTATTTT. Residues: CASSLIAGSADTQYF.

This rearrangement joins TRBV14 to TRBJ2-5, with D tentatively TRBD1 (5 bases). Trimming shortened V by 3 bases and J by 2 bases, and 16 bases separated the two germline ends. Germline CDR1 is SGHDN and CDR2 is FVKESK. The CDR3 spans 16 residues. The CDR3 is CASSHLGQTRQETQYF. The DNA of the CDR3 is TGTGCCAGCAGCCACCTGGGGCAGACAAGACAAGAGACCCAGTACTTC.

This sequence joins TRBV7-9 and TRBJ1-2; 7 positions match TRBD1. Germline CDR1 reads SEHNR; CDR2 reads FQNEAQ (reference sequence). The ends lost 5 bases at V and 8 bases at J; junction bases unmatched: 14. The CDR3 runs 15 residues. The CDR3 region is CASSNKTGPGGGYTF. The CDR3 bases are TGTGCCAGCAGCAATAAGACAGGGCCCGGTGGAGGCTACACCTTC.

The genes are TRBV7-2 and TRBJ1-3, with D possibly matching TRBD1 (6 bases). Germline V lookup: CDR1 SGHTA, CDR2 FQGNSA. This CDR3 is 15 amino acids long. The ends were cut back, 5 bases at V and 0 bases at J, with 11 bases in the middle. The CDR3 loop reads CASSKGVYSGNTIYF. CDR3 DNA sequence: TGTGCCAGCAGCAAGGGGGTCTACTCTGGAAACACCATATATTTT.

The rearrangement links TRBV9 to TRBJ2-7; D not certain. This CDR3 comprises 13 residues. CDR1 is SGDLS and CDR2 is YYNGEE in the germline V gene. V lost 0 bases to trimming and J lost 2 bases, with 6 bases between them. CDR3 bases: TGTGCCAGCAGCGTAGGAGTTACCTACGAGCAGTACTTC. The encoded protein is CASSVGVTYEQYF.

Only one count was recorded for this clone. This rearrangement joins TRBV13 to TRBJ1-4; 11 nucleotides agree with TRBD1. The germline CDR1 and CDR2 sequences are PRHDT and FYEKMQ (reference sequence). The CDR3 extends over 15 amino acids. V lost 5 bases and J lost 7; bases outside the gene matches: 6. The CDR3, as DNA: TGTGCCAGCAGCACCTGGACAGGGGGCGGTGAAAAACTGTTTTTT. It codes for CASSTWTGGGEKLFF.